This T cell receptor (beta chain) was found in a study of response to subunit inactivated influenza vaccine. General study points: T cells newly recruited by each seasonal influenza vaccination are few, the authors suggested.

TCRdb passed the RT-PCR reads through MiXCR, listing each CDR3 protein once. Among about 190,000 distinct CDR3 sequences listed, 13% to 15% were seen once. In the case of this clonotype: The antigen is undetermined.

Germline V lookup: CDR1 LGHNA, CDR2 YSLEER. The CDR3 totals 16 residues. Deletions cut 0 bases from V and 4 bases from J, with 12 bases between. This TCR derives from a man aged 45 to 65 who received an inactivated influenza vaccine. V gene TRBV4-3 combines with J gene TRBJ2-2, with a weak D call TRBD1 (6 bases). The input for sequencing was CD8+ T cells sorted from PBMCs, taken more than 4 days after vaccination. The chain's CDR3 is CASSQEWGRVTGELFF. As DNA, the CDR3 is TGCGCCAGCAGCCAAGAGTGGGGGCGCGTCACCGGGGAGCTGTTTTTT.